Here is one T cell receptor beta chain with its context. This sample stems from a study of blood T cell repertoires in COVID-19. Study context: Sources were T cells, B-cell-depleted T cells, or PBMCs; the material itself was cDNA or gDNA.

The CDR3 loop spans 14 amino acids. The V gene end was trimmed by 1 base and the J gene end by 5 bases; junction bases not matched to a gene: 4. CDR1 KGHSH and CDR2 LQKENI come from the germline V gene. Authors' analysis steps: Cell counts per sample came from amplifying reference gene primers. Profiled with immunoSEQ multiplex PCR; TCRdb holds only in-frame clones, not every one. V, J and clone size were drawn from that table, and D and trimming were deduced from the DNA. The sample has 250,000 to 350,000 clones, about 87% seen once. This sequence was found in a woman aged 30 to 39 who had recovered from COVID-19. The chain employs TRBV18 and TRBJ1-1; 7 positions match TRBD1. What was sequenced was peripheral blood. In nucleotides, the CDR3 is TGTGCCAGCTCACCACAGGGGGCGGCAACTGAAGCTTTCTTT. This translates into CASSPQGAATEAFF.